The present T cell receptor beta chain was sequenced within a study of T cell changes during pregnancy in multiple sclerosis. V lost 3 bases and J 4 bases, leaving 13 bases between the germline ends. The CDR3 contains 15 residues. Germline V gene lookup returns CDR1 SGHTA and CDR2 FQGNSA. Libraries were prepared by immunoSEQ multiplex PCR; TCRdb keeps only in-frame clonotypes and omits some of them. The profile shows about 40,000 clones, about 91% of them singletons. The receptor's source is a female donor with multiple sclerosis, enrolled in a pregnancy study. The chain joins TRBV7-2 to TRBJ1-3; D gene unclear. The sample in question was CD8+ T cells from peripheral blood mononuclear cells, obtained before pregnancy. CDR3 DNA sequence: TGTGCCAGCAGCTTCGACTCCCGTGGCGGAAACACCATATATTTT. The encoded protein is CASSFDSRGGNTIYF.